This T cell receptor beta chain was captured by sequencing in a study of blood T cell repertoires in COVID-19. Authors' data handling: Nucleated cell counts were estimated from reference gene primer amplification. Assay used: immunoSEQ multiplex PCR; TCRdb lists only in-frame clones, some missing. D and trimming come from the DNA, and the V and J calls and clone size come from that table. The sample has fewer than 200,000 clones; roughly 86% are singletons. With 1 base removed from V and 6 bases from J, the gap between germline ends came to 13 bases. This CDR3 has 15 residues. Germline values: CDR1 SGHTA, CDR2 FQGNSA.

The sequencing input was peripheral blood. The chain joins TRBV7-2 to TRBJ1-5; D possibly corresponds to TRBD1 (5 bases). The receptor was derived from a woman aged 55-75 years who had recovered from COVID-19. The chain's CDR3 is CASSLGASGVQPQHF. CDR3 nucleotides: TGTGCCAGCAGCTTAGGGGCCTCGGGGGTTCAGCCCCAGCATTTT.